The T cell receptor (beta chain) described here comes from a study of OX40 agonist ivuxolimab in advanced cancers. Overall study context: The diagnoses of dose-escalation patients were hepatocellular carcinoma, melanoma, renal cell or head and neck cancer. In three patients, partial responses were observed, one with hepatocellular carcinoma and two with cutaneous melanoma.

Study-level points and caveats: Partly responding patients at 0.1-3.0 mg/kg showed some of the smallest clonal expansion.

Blood got drawn at baseline, again on cycle 4 day 1, and then on cycle 7 day 1. A few counts support this clone. Its antigen is unidentified. Produced via immunoSEQ multiplex PCR; TCRdb's table is partial and in-frame only. There are about 83,000 clones in the sample; around nine tenths occur only once, and 0.6% to 0.9% lies in the top ten. Germline-derived CDR1 and CDR2 are MNHEY and SMNVEV (reference sequence). The CDR3 runs 18 residues. The junction had 20 bases not matched to a gene; V was cut back by 5 bases and J by 4 bases. This TCR was sampled from an adult with an advanced solid tumor such as melanoma, head and neck, liver or kidney cancer. The sample was CD4+ or CD8+ T cells sorted from blood, taken in a trial of the OX40 agonist ivuxolimab. The V gene is TRBV27, the J gene TRBJ2-7; the match to TRBD1 covers 7 bases. In nucleotides, the CDR3 is TGTGCCAGCAGTCCCCTTAGGGGGACAGCCGGGCATCGGTACGAGCAGTACTTC. Its protein product is CASSPLRGTAGHRYEQYF.